Listed below are T cell receptor beta chains from one sample, sequenced in a study of blood T cell repertoires in COVID-19. Sequencing used immunoSEQ multiplex PCR; TCRdb keeps in-frame clones, though not all of them. Among tens of thousands of clones listed, approximately 92% were seen once. Sequencing was carried out using peripheral blood. Receptor source: a human donor in a cohort sampled during active COVID-19. Both conserved end residues are part of each CDR3. D genes are given only for firm matches. Clone size, where shown, is once, few, many, or a class for clones that have expanded.

TRBV11-2,-,TRBD1,TRBJ1-6,TGTGCCAGCAGCTTAGGGGCAGGGGGCGATTCACCCCTCCACTTT,CASSLGAGGDSPLHF
TRBV3-1/TRBV3-2,-,-,TRBJ2-1,TGTGCCAGCAGCCAAGGACCGACAGAGCAGTTCTTC,CASSQGPTEQFF
TRBV12-3/TRBV12-4,-,-,TRBJ1-2,TGCGCCAGCAGTGGACAGACCTATGGCTACACCTTC,CASSGQTYGYTF
TRBV3-1/TRBV3-2,once,-,TRBJ2-2,TGTGCCAGCAGCCAAACATGGGACACATTTACCGGGGAGCTGTTTTTT,CASSQTWDTFTGELFF
TRBV19,-,TRBD1,TRBJ1-2,TGTGCCAGTAGTATGATAATACAGGGGAGGAATGGCTACACCTTC,CASSMIIQGRNGYTF
TRBV6-5,-,-,TRBJ1-4,TGTGCCAGCACCCCCCGGCAAGCAGGGATTGAAAAACTGTTTTTT,CASTPRQAGIEKLFF
TRBV11-2,once,-,TRBJ2-2,TGTGCCAGCAGCTCGGGCAGGGCTGAACACGGGGAGCTGTTTTTT,CASSSGRAEHGELFF
TRBV6-5,-,-,TRBJ1-1,TGTGCCAGCCATCGGCAGGGCCCGAACACTGAAGCTTTCTTT,CASHRQGPNTEAFF
TRBV10-3,-,TRBD1,TRBJ2-3,TGTGCCATCAGACCCGGGACAGCCCTCACAGATACGCAGTATTTT,CAIRPGTALTDTQYF
TRBV3-1/TRBV3-2,-,TRBD1,TRBJ1-2,TGTGCCAGCAGCCCCTCAGATGGTTTGGACAGGGGGAATGGCTACACCTTC,CASSPSDGLDRGNGYTF
TRBV14,-,-,TRBJ2-3,TGTGCCAGCAGCCGAGGGATTGGCGGTTATACGCAGTATTTT,CASSRGIGGYTQYF
TRBV11-2,-,TRBD1,TRBJ1-2,TGTGCCAGCAGCCTAGGGACAGTACCTTCTAACTATGGCTACACCTTC,CASSLGTVPSNYGYTF